The entry that follows covers one TCR beta chain sequence. Its antigen remains unidentified. Here immunoSEQ multiplex PCR was the method, and the copy in TCRdb shows in-frame clones only, minus some. The top ten clones hold approximately 0.55% of a sample with some 130,000 clones, roughly nine tenths of them seen once. The V segment lost 10 bases and the J segment 4 bases; nucleotides outside the gene matches: 10. The CDR3 spans 13 residues. Germline CDR1 MDHEN, CDR2 SYDVKM. This sample was taken from a study of OX40 agonist ivuxolimab in advanced cancers. Study conclusions and caveats: Also showing low normalized T-cell clonal expansion were some of the nonresponders. CD8+ T cells (on average) carried more expanded clones than CD4+ T cells.

The clonotype was recovered from an adult with an advanced solid tumor such as melanoma, head and neck, liver or kidney cancer. The specimen was CD4+ or CD8+ T cells sorted from blood, collected in a trial of the OX40 agonist ivuxolimab. The genes are TRBV28 and TRBJ2-7; 7 positions match TRBD1. The CDR3 loop is CAIRPGQSYEQYF. CDR3 sequence (DNA): TGTGCCATCCGACCGGGACAGTCTTACGAGCAGTACTTC.